The 21 T cell receptor beta chains below were found in one sample sequenced in a study of T cell responses to AZD1222 COVID-19 vaccine. The method was immunoSEQ multiplex PCR; TCRdb's version includes in-frame clones alone and lacks a portion of them. Here the sample spans some 98,000 clones, 70% to 90% being singletons. This sample comprised peripheral blood, obtained on day 0 of AZD1222 vaccination. Every receptor here comes from an adult in good health.

This clone has just one count. This chain uses TRBV5-3 with TRBJ2-7, with D possibly TRBD2 on 6 matching bases. Being an ORF, TRBV5-3 has a function that is uncertain. The CDR3 has 16 residues. Trimming removed 4 bases from V and 2 bases from J, with 19 bases in between. The CDR3 DNA follows: TGTGCCAGAAGCGTATGCGGGACGCACCGTCCCTACGAGCAGTACTTC. Its translation is CARSVCGTHRPYEQYF.

The genes are TRBV10-3 and TRBJ1-1; D is unresolved. The CDR3 has 15 amino acids. V dropped 0 bases and J dropped 5 bases, with 13 bases sitting between them. Germline V gene sequence: CDR1 ENHRY, CDR2 SYGVKD. CDR3 coding DNA: TGTGCCATCAGTGAGTCGGGAAGGGTAATGACTGAAGCTTTCTTT. Amino acid sequence: CAISESGRVMTEAFF.

This chain connects TRBV9 to TRBJ1-1; possibly TRBD1 for D (5 bases). Deletions cut 4 bases from V and 5 bases from J, with 21 bases between. The CDR3 extends over 16 amino acids. Germline CDR1 SGDLS, CDR2 YYNGEE. CDR3 sequence: CASSPQSAGPGTEAFF. CDR3 nucleotides: TGTGCCAGCAGCCCCCAAAGTGCAGGGCCGGGGACTGAAGCTTTCTTT.

A few counts support this clone. The chain is built from TRBV7-2 and TRBJ1-3; the D is unclear. Germline lookup yields CDR1 SGHTA and CDR2 FQGNSA. The CDR3 spans 14 residues. V gave up 0 bases and J gave up 2 bases, with 5 bases separating them. The CDR3 bases are TGTGCCAGCAGCTTAGCGCGGGCTGGAAACACCATATATTTT. It encodes CASSLARAGNTIYF.

CDR3: CASSLPSSGGTNTGELFF. The DNA for the CDR3 is TGCGCCAGCAGCTTGCCTTCTAGCGGGGGGACGAACACCGGGGAGCTGTTTTTT. The chain couples TRBV5-1 to TRBJ2-2; TRBD2 agrees at 11 bases. The CDR3 extends over 18 amino acids. V shed 1 base and J 0 bases; nucleotides not matched to a gene: 5. CDR1 is SGHRS and CDR2 is YFSETQ in the germline V gene. Full variable domain (remainder filled in from reference TRBV5-1 and TRBJ2-2): KAGVTQTPRYLIKTRGQQVTLSCSPISGHRSVSWYQQTPGQGLQFLFEYFSETQRNKGNFPGRFSGRQFSNSRSEMNVSTLELGDSALYLCASSLPSSGGTNTGELFFGEGSRLTVL.

V usage is TRBV18 and J usage is TRBJ1-6; D call uncertain. V was clipped by 3 bases and J by 9 bases, with 27 bases between them. Germline CDR1 and CDR2: KGHSH and LQKENI. This CDR3 spans 19 amino acids. CDR3 residues: CASSPLKITDWARRSPLHF. The CDR3 DNA reads TGTGCCAGCTCACCCCTCAAAATTACAGACTGGGCGCGTCGTTCACCCCTCCACTTT.

The V gene is TRBV3-1 (or the pseudogene TRBV3-2), the J gene TRBJ1-1; the D gene is possibly TRBD1 (6 bases). V lost 3 bases to trimming and J lost 5 bases, with 13 bases between them. Germline V gene data show CDR1 as LGHDT and CDR2 as YNNKEL (reference sequence). The CDR3 contains 14 residues. The CDR3, as DNA: TGTGCCAGCAGCCAGGAAGGGGGTCGGACTGAAGCTTTCTTT. Translating gives CASSQEGGRTEAFF.

This clone was seen a handful of times. The V gene is TRBV29-1, the J gene TRBJ1-2, with D perhaps matching TRBD1 (6 bases). This CDR3 has 12 amino acids. CDR1 and CDR2 from the germline V gene are SQVTM and ANQGSEA. Trimming removed 4 bases at V and 6 bases at J, with 12 bases between. The CDR3 spells CSVGGGLHGYTF. DNA of the CDR3: TGCAGCGTTGGTGGGGGGCTTCATGGCTACACCTTC.

The chain recombines TRBV3-1 (or the pseudogene TRBV3-2) with TRBJ2-7; a weak D match, TRBD2 (5 bases). This CDR3 spans 12 amino acids. V was shortened by 0 bases and J by 8 bases, with 8 bases between the two germline ends. CDR1 and CDR2 (germline): LGHDT, YNNKEL (reference sequence). CDR3 in amino acids: CASSQDRGKQYF. Written as DNA, the CDR3 is TGTGCCAGCAGCCAAGATCGGGGTAAGCAGTACTTC.

J is TRBJ2-1 and V is TRBV7-9, with 9 bases that match TRBD1. CDR1 is SEHNR, CDR2 FQNEAQ, per germline (reference sequence). CDR3 length equals 15 residues. Unmatched junction bases numbered 10, after V lost 5 bases and J lost 8 bases. CDR3 coding DNA: TGTGCCAGCAGCCAATCGGGACAGGGATTCGATGAGCAGTTCTTC. It is translated as CASSQSGQGFDEQFF. Filled out from reference TRBV7-9 and TRBJ2-1, the complete variable domain reads DTGVSQNPRHKITKRGQNVTFRCDPISEHNRLYWYRQTLGQGPEFLTYFQNEAQLEKSRLLSDRFSAERPKGSFSTLEIQRTEQGDSAMYLCASSQSGQGFDEQFFGPGTRLTVL.

This clone was observed a handful of times. V is TRBV4-1 and J is TRBJ1-2, with no clear D. Deletions cut 4 bases from V and 2 bases from J, with 11 bases between. The CDR3 totals 14 residues. Germline V gives CDR1 MGHRA, CDR2 YSYEKL. CDR3 DNA sequence: TGCGCCAGCAGCCCGAGGGCGCAGAACTATGGCTACACCTTC. The encoded protein is CASSPRAQNYGYTF.

This chain uses TRBV6-1 with TRBJ1-2, with 9 bases identical to TRBD1. V shed 2 bases and J 7 bases; nucleotides not matched to a gene: 8. CDR3 size: 15 residues. Germline assignment: CDR1 MNHNS and CDR2 SASEGT. As DNA, the CDR3 is TGTGCCAGCAGTGAAATGTGGACAGGGGTCTTTGGCTACACCTTC. The encoded protein is CASSEMWTGVFGYTF.

The genes are TRBV30 and TRBJ1-2; unclear D gene. With 2 bases removed from V and 1 base from J, the gap between germline ends came to 8 bases. From germline, CDR1 is GTSNPN and CDR2 SVGIG (reference sequence). The CDR3 is 13 amino acids. This CDR3 reads CAWSSGDNYGYTF. The CDR3 DNA reads as TGTGCCTGGAGTTCCGGGGATAACTATGGCTACACCTTC.

The CDR3 is CASSSHKSSGGFYEQYF. The CDR3 nucleotides are TGTGCCAGCAGTTCCCACAAGAGTAGCGGGGGGTTCTACGAGCAGTACTTC. The chain employs TRBV27 and TRBJ2-7; 10 nucleotides agree with TRBD2. V lost 4 bases to trimming and J lost 3 bases; unmatched junction nucleotides: 12. The CDR3 contains 17 residues. Germline-derived CDR1 and CDR2 are MNHEY and SMNVEV (reference sequence).

This chain joins TRBV6-5 and TRBJ1-5; D gene ambiguous. The V end was cut by 6 bases, the J end by 2 bases, with 11 bases between. In germline, CDR1 is MNHEY, CDR2 SVGAGI. The CDR3 has 14 residues. CDR3 sequence: CASSNPARNQPQHF. CDR3 nucleotides: TGTGCCAGCAGCAACCCCGCCCGCAATCAGCCCCAGCATTTT.

In its sample, this clone was seen once. The chain recombines TRBV5-1 with TRBJ2-2; no clear D. The germline CDR1 and CDR2 sequences are SGHRS and YFSETQ. This CDR3 is built from 13 residues. Trimming removed 0 bases from V and 13 bases from J, with 13 bases in between. CDR3 in amino acids: CASSLAPAVGLFF. DNA of the CDR3: TGCGCCAGCAGCTTGGCCCCGGCAGTCGGGCTGTTTTTT.

The chain combines TRBV3-1 (or the pseudogene TRBV3-2) with TRBJ2-3; D unresolved. The CDR3 extends over 13 amino acids. V dropped 0 bases and J dropped 6 bases, with 7 bases sitting between them. CDR1 LGHDT and CDR2 YNNKEL come from the germline V gene (reference sequence). CDR3 sequence reads: CASSQDRFDTQYF. Written as DNA, the CDR3 is TGTGCCAGCAGCCAAGATAGATTTGATACGCAGTATTTT.

The chain links TRBV28 to TRBJ1-2; 9 positions match TRBD1. This CDR3 has 13 amino acids. Germline lookup yields CDR1 MDHEN and CDR2 SYDVKM. V lost 6 bases to trimming and J lost 5 bases; unmatched junction nucleotides: 4. In nucleotides, the CDR3 is TGTGCCAGCAGAGAACAGGGGGCTTATGGCTACACCTTC. It codes for CASREQGAYGYTF.

The gene calls are TRBV7-3 and TRBJ1-1; 7 nucleotides line up with TRBD1. CDR3 length equals 13 residues. Losses at the gene ends were 4 bases for V and 5 bases for J; bases not matched to a gene: 4. Germline V gene sequence: CDR1 SGHTA, CDR2 FQGTGA. In nucleotides, the CDR3 is TGTGCCAGCAGCTCCCCAGGGGGAACTGAAGCTTTCTTT. Translation gives CASSSPGGTEAFF.

The chain is built from TRBV4-1 and TRBJ1-2; no definite D call. V shed 0 bases and J shed 4 bases, with 12 bases lying between them. The CDR3 covers 15 residues. CDR1 is MGHRA and CDR2 is YSYEKL in the germline V gene. In nucleotides, the CDR3 is TGCGCCAGCAGCCAAGAAGTGCAATTCTCCTATGGCTACACCTTC. It yields the protein CASSQEVQFSYGYTF.

The rearrangement uses TRBV15 and TRBJ2-7; D is uncertain. CDR1 is LNHNV, CDR2 YYDKDF, per germline (reference sequence). V was pared by 0 bases and J by 3 bases, with 9 bases between. The CDR3 runs 14 residues. Here the CDR3 DNA reads TGTGCCACCAGCAGAGATCTAGGCGGCTACGAGCAGTACTTC. Translation gives CATSRDLGGYEQYF.